The entry below describes one T cell receptor (beta chain). Its antigen is unidentified. This sample is part of a study of shared clonotypes between healthy human individuals. V lost 5 bases and J 9 bases, leaving 11 bases between the germline ends. The germline V gene has CDR1 SGHVS and CDR2 FQNEAQ. The CDR3 is 12 residues long. Regarding the study as a whole: On the whole, naive subsets had larger estimated richness than memory subsets had. Rarefaction showed sorted-subset sequencing was incomplete despite large depth.

The repertoire was sequenced with immunoSEQ multiplex PCR; TCRdb's copy has only in-frame clones and lacks some. The sample lists hundreds of thousands of clones; around 96% were seen once. CD45RO-negative, CCR7-selected cells formed the naive CD8 fraction, which excluded terminally differentiated effector memory CD45RA+ cells. The TCR comes from a woman aged 30 to 39 in good health. The sequenced material came from naive CD8+ T cells sorted from blood. V is TRBV7-8 and J is TRBJ2-1, with TRBD1 as a possible D gene (6 bases). In nucleotides, the CDR3 is TGTGCCAGCAGCCGGACAGTATTTGAGCAGTTCTTC. Amino acids: CASSRTVFEQFF.